Following are 22 T cell receptor beta chains from one sample sequenced in a study of neurological immune-mediated disorders. TCRdb reprocessed the 5' RACE reads with MiXCR, giving one entry per CDR3 protein. The table includes under 80,000 distinct CDR3 sequences, 3.9% detected once. The specimen sequenced was PBMCs. The receptors stem from a man aged 25 to 40 with multiple sclerosis.

This clonotype was seen many times. The chain has TRBV27 and TRBJ2-3, with a tentative D call TRBD1 (6 bases). This CDR3 is 15 amino acids long. The V gene lost 1 base and the J gene lost 2 bases, with 10 bases spanning the gap. Germline CDR1 MNHEY, CDR2 SMNVEV (reference sequence). The CDR3, as DNA: TGTGCCAGCAGTTTATTTTGGGGGCCCACAGATACGCAGTATTTT. The encoded protein is CASSLFWGPTDTQYF.

This clonotype came up many times. The CDR3 spells CASTEELGTQYF. In nucleotides, the CDR3 is TGTGCCAGCACCGAAGAATTAGGGACCCAGTACTTC. The gene calls are TRBV6-5 and TRBJ2-5; D uncertain. Germline CDR1 and CDR2: MNHEY and SVGAGI. The CDR3 consists of 12 residues. V dropped 7 bases and J dropped 7 bases, with 13 bases sitting between them.

At least ten counts were recorded for this clonotype. The chain uses TRBV7-2 and TRBJ2-3; D remains ambiguous. V lost 2 bases and J lost 8, with 5 bases in between. Germline CDR1 SGHTA, CDR2 FQGNSA. This CDR3 comprises 11 residues. CDR3 sequence: CASSLRVTQYF. CDR3 DNA: TGTGCCAGCAGCTTAAGAGTTACGCAGTATTTT.

There are many counts of this clonotype. This chain uses TRBV27 with TRBJ2-3; a possible D gene is TRBD2 (6 bases). CDR3 length: 18 residues. Germline CDR1 reads MNHEY; CDR2 reads SMNVEV (reference sequence). Trimming took 3 bases from V and 2 from J, leaving 21 bases between them. The DNA of the CDR3 is TGTGCCAGCAGTTTGATAACAAGGGACTGGAGAATCACAGATACGCAGTATTTT. This translates into CASSLITRDWRITDTQYF.

For this clonotype: The germline gene is not matched at one end of the junction; a read error may be the cause. CDR3 amino acids: CTSSRIKGIDEQFF. Written as DNA, the CDR3 is TGTACCAGCAGCCGAATAAAGGGTATCGATGAGCAGTTCTTC. The rearrangement uses TRBV7-8 and TRBJ2-1; D gene ambiguous. There are 14 residues in the CDR3. The germline gives CDR1 SGHVS, CDR2 FQNEAQ.

This clonotype was detected only once. The rearrangement links TRBV5-1 to TRBJ2-7; TRBD2 aligns across 15 bases. The germline V gene encodes CDR1 SGHRS and CDR2 YFSETQ. V lost 4 bases to trimming and J lost 6 bases; unmatched junction nucleotides: 14. This CDR3 has 18 amino acids. The CDR3 reads CASSRGLAGGPKSIEQYF. The CDR3 DNA reads TGCGCCAGCAGCCGGGGACTAGCGGGGGGCCCTAAGTCCATCGAGCAGTACTTC.

This clonotype was found many times. The chain couples TRBV5-1 to TRBJ2-7, with 8 bases aligning to TRBD1. J was trimmed by 1 base and V by 4 bases; bases with no gene match: 4. This CDR3 region has 14 residues. CDR1 is SGHRS, CDR2 YFSETQ, per germline. This CDR3 is CASSPDRVSYEQYF. For the CDR3, the DNA is TGCGCCAGCAGCCCGGACAGGGTGTCCTACGAGCAGTACTTC.

This clonotype was counted at least ten times. This CDR3 is CASSFDPSGGAGEQFF. DNA for the CDR3: TGCGCCAGCAGCTTCGACCCTAGCGGGGGGGCGGGTGAGCAGTTCTTC. This sequence joins TRBV4-1 and TRBJ2-1; the match to TRBD2 covers 12 bases. CDR1 is MGHRA, CDR2 YSYEKL, per germline. The CDR3 consists of 16 residues. V dropped 5 bases and J dropped 9; count of bases not matched to a gene: 11.

This clonotype was observed a handful of times. At one boundary the junction diverges from the germline segment, which might be a read error. V gene TRBV6-6 combines with J gene TRBJ1-5; 9 bases are a match to TRBD1. The CDR3 spans 18 residues. In germline, CDR1 is MNHNY, CDR2 SVGAGI (reference sequence). CDR3 sequence reads: CASSYSHRGLGSNQPQNF. DNA of the CDR3: TGTGCCAGCAGTTACTCCCACAGGGGGCTGGGAAGCAATCAGCCCCAGAATTTT.

This clonotype was seen repeatedly, ten times or more. The chain joins TRBV5-1 to TRBJ1-1; D ambiguous. Between the trimmed V and J ends, which lost 5 bases and 0 bases, there was a span of 11 bases. The germline V gene has CDR1 SGHRS and CDR2 YFSETQ. This CDR3 region has 14 residues. CDR3 DNA: TGCGCCAGCAGATTTAATAGAATGAACACTGAAGCTTTCTTT. It specifies CASRFNRMNTEAFF.

This clonotype was observed many times. The rearrangement uses TRBV25-1 and TRBJ2-3; 7 bases line up with TRBD2. Per the germline V gene, CDR1 is MGHDK and CDR2 is SYGVNS. This CDR3 spans 14 amino acids. The J segment lost 4 bases and the V segment lost 1 base, leaving 2 bases of the junction unmatched. CDR3 DNA: TGTGCCAGCAGTGAATGGACTAGTTCAGATACGCAGTATTTT. It is translated as CASSEWTSSDTQYF.

There are many counts of this clonotype. The V call is TRBV11-2, the J call TRBJ2-5; possibly TRBD1 for D (5 bases). Germline loops: CDR1 SGHAT, CDR2 FQNNGV. V was pared by 3 bases and J by 5 bases, with 13 bases between. The CDR3 is 14 amino acids. The CDR3 DNA follows: TGTGCCAGCAGCTTGGGCAGGGTTGTGGAGACCCAGTACTTC. Protein: CASSLGRVVETQYF.

This clonotype was detected ten times or more. The chain joins TRBV5-1 to TRBJ2-1, with 11 bases lining up with TRBD2. The V and J ends lost 0 bases and 5 bases, in that order; junction bases with no gene match: 7. In germline, CDR1 is SGHRS, CDR2 YFSETQ. The CDR3 runs 17 residues. The CDR3 DNA is TGCGCCAGCAGCTTGGCTGGTAGCGGGGGGGCCGACAATGAGCAGTTCTTC. This sequence encodes CASSLAGSGGADNEQFF. Together with reference TRBV5-1 and TRBJ2-1, the CDR3 gives the full variable domain: KAGVTQTPRYLIKTRGQQVTLSCSPISGHRSVSWYQQTPGQGLQFLFEYFSETQRNKGNFPGRFSGRQFSNSRSEMNVSTLELGDSALYLCASSLAGSGGADNEQFFGPGTRLTVL.

This clonotype has a count of ten or more. The V gene is TRBV5-1, the J gene TRBJ1-5; weak D call: TRBD1 (6 bases). Germline assignment: CDR1 SGHRS and CDR2 YFSETQ. This CDR3 is 16 amino acids long. V was pared by 1 base and J by 5 bases, with 16 bases between. CDR3 sequence: CASSLNPGGNDQPQHF. CDR3 sequence (DNA): TGCGCCAGCAGCTTGAATCCGGGGGGCAACGATCAGCCCCAGCATTTT. Drawing the rest from reference TRBV5-1 and TRBJ1-5, the complete variable domain is KAGVTQTPRYLIKTRGQQVTLSCSPISGHRSVSWYQQTPGQGLQFLFEYFSETQRNKGNFPGRFSGRQFSNSRSEMNVSTLELGDSALYLCASSLNPGGNDQPQHFGDGTRLSIL.

The J gene is TRBJ2-2, the V gene TRBV20-1; D unclear. This CDR3 has 13 amino acids. V was trimmed by 1 base and J by 6 bases, leaving 9 bases between them. Germline-derived CDR1 and CDR2 are DFQATT and SNEGSKA (reference sequence). The CDR3 region is CSARVSSAGELFF. CDR3 in DNA: TGCAGTGCTAGAGTATCCTCAGCCGGGGAGCTGTTTTTT.

This clonotype was counted between two and nine times. The chain couples TRBV6-2 or TRBV6-3 to TRBJ1-6, with D uncertain. This CDR3 region has 13 residues. Germline V gene lookup returns CDR1 MNHEY and CDR2 SVGEGT. V was trimmed by 0 bases and J by 11 bases, leaving 8 bases between them. CDR3 residues: CASSYSTAPPLHF. In nucleotides, the CDR3 is TGTGCCAGCAGTTACTCGACTGCCCCACCCCTCCACTTT.

In this sample, this clonotype turned up many times. This sequence joins TRBV29-1 and TRBJ2-3; no clear D gene. The ends were cut back, 3 bases at V and 2 bases at J, with 15 bases in the middle. The CDR3 length is 15 residues. Germline CDR1 and CDR2: SQVTM and ANQGSEA. The CDR3 here is CSVDPIVPHTDTQYF. For the CDR3, the DNA is TGCAGCGTTGACCCAATCGTGCCGCACACAGATACGCAGTATTTT.

This clonotype was observed many times. The V call is TRBV3-1, the J call TRBJ1-2, with TRBD1 matching 7 bases. The junction had 9 bases not matched to a gene; V was cut back by 0 bases and J by 8 bases. CDR1 is LGHDT and CDR2 is YNNKEL in the germline V gene (reference sequence). The CDR3 is made up of 15 amino acids. CDR3 DNA sequence: TGTGCCAGCAGCCAAGACGAGGACAGGAGGTACGGCTACACCTTC. Protein: CASSQDEDRRYGYTF.

This clonotype was detected many times. The chain has TRBV7-7 and TRBJ2-2; weak D call: TRBD1 (6 bases). The CDR3 is 14 residues long. V dropped 4 bases and J dropped 6 bases, with 12 bases sitting between them. Germline V lookup: CDR1 SSHAT, CDR2 FNYEAQ (reference sequence). CDR3 region: CASSSLEGAGELFF. The CDR3 nucleotides read TGTGCCAGCAGCTCCTTAGAGGGGGCCGGGGAGCTGTTTTTT.

In its sample, this clonotype was seen a few times. The chain combines TRBV6-5 with TRBJ2-7, with TRBD2 matching over 8 bases. Germline-derived CDR1 and CDR2 are MNHEY and SVGAGI. The J segment lost 1 base and the V segment lost 3 bases, leaving 5 bases of the junction unmatched. This CDR3 comprises 15 residues. In nucleotides, the CDR3 is TGTGCCAGCAGTTATGGTAGCGGGGTATCCTACGAGCAGTACTTC. This encodes CASSYGSGVSYEQYF.

The genes are TRBV27 and TRBJ2-2; TRBD2 aligns across 9 bases. The ends lost 5 bases at V and 3 bases at J; junction bases unmatched: 7. This CDR3 comprises 16 residues. CDR1 and CDR2 (germline): MNHEY, SMNVEV (reference sequence). Written as DNA, the CDR3 is TGTGCCAGCAGTCCCGCGGGGGGGACCTACACCGGGGAGCTGTTTTTT. Protein sequence: CASSPAGGTYTGELFF.

This clonotype was detected many times. J is TRBJ1-1 and V is TRBV5-1, with no clear D. Germline CDR1 and CDR2: SGHRS and YFSETQ. The CDR3 consists of 13 residues. The germline V and J ends were trimmed by 1 base and 1 base, with 5 bases remaining between them. Here the CDR3 DNA reads TGCGCCAGCAGCTTGACTCCGAACACTGAAGCTTTCTTT. Translating it yields CASSLTPNTEAFF.